Sample share makes the clone carrying this TCR beta chain medium-sized. Its target is unknown. Time point of the sample: week 11, during vaccination. Vaccinated patients received 300 ug of mutant IDH1 20-mer peptide per dose, with topical imiquimod. The protocol was immunoSEQ multiplex PCR, while the TCRdb copy is restricted to in-frame clones and leaves out a portion. The profile shows about 32,000 clones, under 80% of them singletons. The source of the sample is a study of a mutant IDH1 vaccine in newly diagnosed glioma. The CDR3 length is 16 residues. Deletions cut 3 bases from V and 0 bases from J, with 12 bases between. CDR1 is SGHRS and CDR2 is YFSETQ in the germline V gene.

V and J are TRBV5-1 and TRBJ1-4, with TRBD1 as a possible D gene (6 bases). The clonotype originates from a man under 40 with glioma. The input for sequencing was PBMCs, taken from a glioma patient whose treatment included an IDH1 peptide vaccine. Here the CDR3 reads CASSSGELATNEKLFF. Here the CDR3 DNA reads TGCGCCAGCAGCTCAGGGGAGCTTGCAACTAATGAAAAACTGTTTTTT.